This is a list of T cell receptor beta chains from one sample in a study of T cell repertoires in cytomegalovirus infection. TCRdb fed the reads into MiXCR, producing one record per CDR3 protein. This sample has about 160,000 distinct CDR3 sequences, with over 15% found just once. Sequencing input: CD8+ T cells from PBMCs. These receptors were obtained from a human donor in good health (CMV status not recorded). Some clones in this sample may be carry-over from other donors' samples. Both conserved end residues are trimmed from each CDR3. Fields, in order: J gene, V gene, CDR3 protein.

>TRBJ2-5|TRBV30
AWKEGKMYQETQY
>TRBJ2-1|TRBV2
ASSEEYLEQF
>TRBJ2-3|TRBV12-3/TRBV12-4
ASSESLRARTDTQY
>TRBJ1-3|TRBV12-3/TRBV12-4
ASRQGTGNTIY
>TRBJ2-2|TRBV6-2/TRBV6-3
ASSYETSGELF
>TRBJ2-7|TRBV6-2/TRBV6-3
ASSRIDREQY
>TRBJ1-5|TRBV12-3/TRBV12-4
ASSTGNSNQPQH
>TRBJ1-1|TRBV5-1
ASSLDMAGSTEAF
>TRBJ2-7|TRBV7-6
ASSLGTDGPYEQY
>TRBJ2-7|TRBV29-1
SVAPSDSYEQY
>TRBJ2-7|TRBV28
ASSSDSGRNYDEQY